Below are 3 T cell receptor beta chains sequenced from a single sample in a study of T-cell reconstitution after alpha-beta-depleted transplantation in children. As it was prepared, the TCRbeta library received unique molecular identifiers. Via MiXCR, TCRdb re-called the PCR reads, giving one row per CDR3 protein. The sample yields a few hundred thousand distinct CDR3 sequences, 20% to 30% seen once. Sequencing was performed on PBMCs, taken before TCRalphabeta/CD19-depleted stem cell transplant. These receptors all come from a boy under two years old with Wiskott-Aldrich syndrome, due to receive a stem cell transplant.

The V and J genes are TRBV6-1 and TRBJ2-2, with a possible D match to TRBD1 (5 bases). The CDR3 sequence is 14 residues long. The V gene's germline CDR1 is MNHNS and CDR2 SASEGT. Trimming took off 6 bases at V and 7 bases at J, with 15 bases between the two ends. CDR3 region: CASRQTWGGGELFF. CDR3 bases: TGTGCCAGCAGACAAACGTGGGGCGGCGGGGAGCTGTTTTTT.

This rearrangement joins TRBV7-8 to TRBJ2-1; tentatively, D is TRBD1 or TRBD2 (6 bases each). This CDR3 has 15 residues. CDR1 and CDR2 from the germline V gene are SGHVS and FQNEAQ. Deletions cut 3 bases from V and 3 bases from J, with 12 bases between. For the CDR3, the DNA is TGTGCCAGCAGCTTTCGGGGGCGCGACTACAATGAGCAGTTCTTC. Amino acid sequence: CASSFRGRDYNEQFF.

This clonotype came up a few times. The V gene is TRBV5-6, the J gene TRBJ2-6; maybe TRBD1 (5 bases). Trimming stripped 1 base from V and 0 bases from J, with 11 bases between. Per germline, CDR1 SGHDT and CDR2 YYEEEE. The CDR3 has 17 residues. The DNA for the CDR3 is TGTGCCAGCAGCTTGTACGACAGAGACTCTGGGGCCAACGTCCTGACTTTC. It codes for CASSLYDRDSGANVLTF.